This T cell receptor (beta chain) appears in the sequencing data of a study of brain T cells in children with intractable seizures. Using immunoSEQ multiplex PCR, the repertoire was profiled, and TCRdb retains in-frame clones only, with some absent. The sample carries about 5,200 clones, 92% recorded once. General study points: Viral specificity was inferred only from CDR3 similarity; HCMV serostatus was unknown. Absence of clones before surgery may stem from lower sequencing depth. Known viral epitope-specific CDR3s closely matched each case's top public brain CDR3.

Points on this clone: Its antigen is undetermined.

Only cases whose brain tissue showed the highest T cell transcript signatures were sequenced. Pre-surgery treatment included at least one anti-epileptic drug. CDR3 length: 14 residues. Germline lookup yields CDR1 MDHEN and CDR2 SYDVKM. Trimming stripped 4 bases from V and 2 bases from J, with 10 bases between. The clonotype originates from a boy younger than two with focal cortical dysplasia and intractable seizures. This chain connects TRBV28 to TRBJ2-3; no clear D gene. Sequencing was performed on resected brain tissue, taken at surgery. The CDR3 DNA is TGTGCCAGCAGTTGGTTGCGTACCACAGATACGCAGTATTTT. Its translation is CASSWLRTTDTQYF.